A single sample gave rise to the 11 T cell receptor beta chains below, sequenced in a study of T-cell memory formation after mild COVID-19. TCRdb itself ran the 5' RACE reads through MiXCR, one entry per CDR3 protein. The data hold roughly 610,000 distinct CDR3 sequences, with approximately 15% observed a single time. Sequencing was done on a sample of PBMCs or a T cell subset sorted from them (not recorded which). All receptors derive from an adult woman who had mild COVID-19 (a few samples of this study predate the infection). Cell type and time point are not known.

This clonotype was seen only a few times. The genes are TRBV5-1 and TRBJ2-3, with TRBD2 matching 13 bases. The germline gives CDR1 SGHRS, CDR2 YFSETQ. Trimming took 3 bases from V and 8 from J; bases not matched to a gene: 9. This CDR3 spans 16 amino acids. Written as DNA, the CDR3 is TGCGCCAGCAGCTCTGGACTAGCGGGGGAGTGGAGTACGCAGTATTTT. Translation: CASSSGLAGEWSTQYF.

The chain joins TRBV5-1 to TRBJ2-1; TRBD2 agrees at 7 bases. CDR3 length equals 19 residues. V shed 6 bases and J 0 bases; nucleotides not matched to a gene: 18. Germline values: CDR1 SGHRS, CDR2 YFSETQ. DNA of the CDR3: TGCGCCAGCACCCCAGCAGCGGGACTACCCCCCAGCTCCTACAATGAGCAGTTCTTC. Protein product: CASTPAAGLPPSSYNEQFF.

This rearrangement joins TRBV20-1 to TRBJ2-3; either TRBD1 or TRBD2 may fit D (7 bases each). V was clipped by 1 base and J by 0 bases, with 11 bases between them. Per germline, CDR1 DFQATT and CDR2 SNEGSKA (reference sequence). The CDR3 is 15 amino acids. The chain's CDR3 is CSARGQGGSTDTQYF. The DNA for the CDR3 is TGCAGTGCTAGAGGCCAGGGGGGGAGCACAGATACGCAGTATTTT.

CDR3 bases: TGTGCCAGCGAAGGAGGGCGAGAAGCTTTCTTT. Its translation: CASEGGREAFF. V usage is TRBV2 and J usage is TRBJ1-1; no clear D. This CDR3 comprises 11 residues. Trimming left V 8 bases short and J 8 bases short, with 12 bases between. CDR1 SNHLY and CDR2 FYNNEI come from the germline V gene.

The chain uses TRBV20-1 and TRBJ1-2, with TRBD1 matching over 7 bases. CDR3 size: 13 residues. Germline V gene lookup returns CDR1 DFQATT and CDR2 SNEGSKA (reference sequence). The CDR3 DNA reads as TGCAGCTCGCAGCTGACAGGGCTTGAAGGCTACACCTTC. It is translated as CSSQLTGLEGYTF.

This clonotype was found a few times. V and J are TRBV20-1 and TRBJ2-2; D unclear. Germline V gene sequence: CDR1 DFQATT, CDR2 SNEGSKA (reference sequence). Trimming took 6 bases from V and 1 from J, leaving 21 bases between them. The CDR3 runs to 17 residues. CDR3 sequence reads: CSARPMYSIGNTGELFF. Written as DNA, the CDR3 is TGCAGTGCCCGACCGATGTACAGCATCGGGAACACCGGGGAGCTGTTTTTT.

This clonotype was seen a few times. CDR3 amino acids: CASSQPGLATYEQYF. In nucleotides, the CDR3 is TGTGCCAGCAGCCAACCGGGACTAGCGACCTACGAGCAGTACTTC. The V call is TRBV3-1, the J call TRBJ2-7, with 10 bases matching TRBD2. This CDR3 region has 15 residues. Trimming removed 2 bases from V and 2 bases from J; junction bases left unmatched: 3. The germline V gene encodes CDR1 LGHDT and CDR2 YNNKEL (reference sequence).

In its sample, this clonotype was seen a few times. This rearrangement joins TRBV24-1 to TRBJ2-6; 9 bases match TRBD2. This CDR3 contains 19 residues. J lost 0 bases, V lost 1 base, and 6 bases had no gene match. CDR1 is KGHDR, CDR2 SFDVKD, per germline. In DNA, the CDR3 is TGTGCCACCAGTGATTTTTTAGCGGGGGACAACTCTGGGGCCAACGTCCTGACTTTC. It encodes CATSDFLAGDNSGANVLTF.

As DNA, the CDR3 is TGTGCCAGCAGCCAAGATGAGGTTTCTAACTATGGCTACACCTTC. Translating it yields CASSQDEVSNYGYTF. This sequence joins TRBV4-2 and TRBJ1-2; D is undetermined. This CDR3 is 15 amino acids long. V shed 0 bases and J shed 0 bases, with 8 bases lying between them. Germline V lookup: CDR1 LGHNA, CDR2 YNFKEQ.

This rearrangement joins TRBV4-3 to TRBJ1-1; 7 bases fit TRBD1. This CDR3 has 19 amino acids. V dropped 2 bases and J dropped 2; count of bases not matched to a gene: 17. CDR1 and CDR2 (germline): LGHNA, YSLEER. This CDR3 is CASSQWSGQGVYGNTEAFF. CDR3 coding DNA: TGCGCCAGCAGCCAATGGTCCGGGCAGGGGGTATATGGAAACACTGAAGCTTTCTTT.

The chain employs TRBV12-3 or TRBV12-4 and TRBJ1-5, with D perhaps matching TRBD1 (6 bases). The CDR3 totals 15 residues. The V gene lost 5 bases and the J gene lost 2 bases, with 13 bases spanning the gap. CDR3: CASSDLTGGNQPQHF. CDR3 nucleotides: TGTGCCAGCAGTGACTTGACAGGAGGCAATCAGCCCCAGCATTTT.